Presented here are 13 T cell receptor beta chains from one specimen sequenced in a study of cytomegalovirus exposure and HLA in healthy donors. TCRdb's copy holds only in-frame clones and misses some; the assay was immunoSEQ multiplex PCR. In the table there are over 60,000 clones, roughly 96% of which are singletons. Sequencing was performed on PBMCs. The receptor set was obtained from a man younger than 35 in good health and CMV-seronegative.

This chain joins TRBV18 and TRBJ1-1; D ambiguous. V lost 3 bases, J lost 1 base, and 9 bases lay in between. In germline, CDR1 is KGHSH, CDR2 LQKENI. The CDR3 runs to 14 residues. This CDR3 reads CASSPPTPNTEAFF. The CDR3 region has the DNA TGTGCCAGCTCACCGCCTACCCCGAACACTGAAGCTTTCTTT. The complete variable domain, with remaining parts taken from reference TRBV18 and TRBJ1-1, reads NAGVMQNPRHLVRRRGQEARLRCSPMKGHSHVYWYRQLPEEGLKFMVYLQKENIIDESGMPKERFSAEFPKEGPSILRIQQVVRGDSAAYFCASSPPTPNTEAFFGQGTRLTVV.

This clone was detected once. V gene TRBV14 combines with J gene TRBJ1-1, with 8 bases identical to TRBD1. The CDR3 length is 15 residues. CDR1 and CDR2 from the germline V gene are SGHDN and FVKESK. The J segment lost 8 bases and the V segment lost 2 bases, leaving 10 bases of the junction unmatched. The CDR3 loop reads CASSQPPGQEFEAFF. The DNA of the CDR3 is TGTGCCAGCAGCCAACCTCCGGGACAGGAGTTCGAAGCTTTCTTT.

This chain joins TRBV4-1 and TRBJ2-7; D not certain. V gave up 0 bases and J gave up 1 base, with 7 bases separating them. The CDR3 sequence is 14 residues long. Germline CDR1 reads MGHRA; CDR2 reads YSYEKL. For the CDR3, the DNA is TGCGCCAGCAGCCAAGAGCCAGCGTCCTACGAGCAGTACTTC. Residues: CASSQEPASYEQYF.

This chain uses TRBV9 with TRBJ2-3; D unclear. V was cut by 0 bases and J by 2 bases, with 4 bases left in between. The CDR3 spans 13 residues. CDR1 is SGDLS and CDR2 is YYNGEE in the germline V gene. In DNA, the CDR3 is TGTGCCAGCAGCGTAGTCTTCACAGATACGCAGTATTTT. Encoded protein: CASSVVFTDTQYF. Drawing the rest from reference TRBV9 and TRBJ2-3, the complete variable domain is DSGVTQTPKHLITATGQRVTLRCSPRSGDLSVYWYQQSLDQGLQFLIQYYNGEERAKGNILERFSAQQFPDLHSELNLSSLELGDSALYFCASSVVFTDTQYFGPGTRLTVL.

The chain is built from TRBV4-1 and TRBJ1-1, with no clear D. CDR1 is MGHRA, CDR2 YSYEKL, per germline. V lost 0 bases to trimming and J lost 2 bases, with 10 bases between them. This CDR3 has 15 residues. CDR3 sequence: CASSQEGQANTEAFF. For the CDR3, the DNA is TGCGCCAGCAGCCAAGAGGGCCAGGCCAACACTGAAGCTTTCTTT.

V is TRBV28 and J is TRBJ1-3, with a tentative D call TRBD1 (6 bases). Trimming stripped 2 bases from V and 0 bases from J, with 8 bases between. CDR1 is MDHEN and CDR2 is SYDVKM in the germline V gene. The CDR3 sequence is 15 residues long. CDR3 amino acids: CASSLRGSSGNTIYF. CDR3 in DNA: TGTGCCAGCAGTTTAAGGGGGAGCTCTGGAAACACCATATATTTT.

The V call is TRBV27, the J call TRBJ1-5; D is undetermined. CDR1 is MNHEY and CDR2 is SMNVEV in the germline V gene (reference sequence). Trimming stripped 8 bases from V and 1 base from J, with 12 bases between. The CDR3 length is 14 residues. DNA for the CDR3: TGTGCCAGCGGCCGCCGGGGAAGCAATCAGCCCCAGCATTTT. It yields the protein CASGRRGSNQPQHF.

The chain has TRBV7-9 and TRBJ2-5; TRBD2 matches 13 bases. The germline V gene encodes CDR1 SEHNR and CDR2 FQNEAQ (reference sequence). Trimming cost V 4 bases and J 9 bases; bases outside gene matches: 8. This CDR3 region has 15 residues. As DNA, the CDR3 is TGTGCCAGCAGCTCGGGACTAGCGGGGCGGGGGGCCCAGTACTTC. It yields the protein CASSSGLAGRGAQYF.

The V call is TRBV7-9, the J call TRBJ1-2; D is uncertain. This CDR3 comprises 12 residues. V was cut by 5 bases and J by 3 bases, with 7 bases left in between. Germline V CDR1 and CDR2: SEHNR, FQNEAQ (reference sequence). In DNA form, the CDR3 reads TGTGCCAGCAGCGGCGGGGACTATGGCTACACCTTC. It is translated as CASSGGDYGYTF.

J is TRBJ1-2 and V is TRBV28, with a weak D call TRBD1 (5 bases). The V gene lost 3 bases and the J gene lost 4 bases, with 9 bases spanning the gap. The CDR3 extends over 13 amino acids. Germline CDR1 MDHEN, CDR2 SYDVKM. The CDR3 sequence: CASSFRVFYGYTF. CDR3 bases: TGTGCCAGCAGTTTCAGGGTTTTCTATGGCTACACCTTC.

V gene TRBV19 combines with J gene TRBJ2-3; D call uncertain. The V gene's germline CDR1 is LNHDA and CDR2 SQIVND (reference sequence). V lost 7 bases and J lost 4, with 12 bases in between. This CDR3 is 13 amino acids long. The CDR3 loop reads CASTPSVADTQYF. The DNA of the CDR3 is TGTGCCAGTACCCCCTCGGTCGCAGATACGCAGTATTTT.

The chain links TRBV27 to TRBJ2-2; no definite D call. Looked up from germline, CDR1 is MNHEY and CDR2 is SMNVEV (reference sequence). The V and J ends lost 5 bases and 3 bases respectively, with 4 bases between them. CDR3 size: 12 residues. The CDR3 region is CASSHDTGELFF. For the CDR3, the DNA is TGTGCCAGCAGTCATGACACCGGGGAGCTGTTTTTT.

The rearrangement uses TRBV14 and TRBJ2-7, with TRBD1 as a possible D gene (6 bases). The CDR3 sequence is 13 residues long. The germline V gene encodes CDR1 SGHDN and CDR2 FVKESK. Trimming cost V 6 bases and J 5 bases, with 14 bases left between them. The CDR3 loop is CASSPRGRNEQYF. The DNA of the CDR3 is TGTGCCAGCAGTCCCAGGGGACGGAACGAGCAGTACTTC.